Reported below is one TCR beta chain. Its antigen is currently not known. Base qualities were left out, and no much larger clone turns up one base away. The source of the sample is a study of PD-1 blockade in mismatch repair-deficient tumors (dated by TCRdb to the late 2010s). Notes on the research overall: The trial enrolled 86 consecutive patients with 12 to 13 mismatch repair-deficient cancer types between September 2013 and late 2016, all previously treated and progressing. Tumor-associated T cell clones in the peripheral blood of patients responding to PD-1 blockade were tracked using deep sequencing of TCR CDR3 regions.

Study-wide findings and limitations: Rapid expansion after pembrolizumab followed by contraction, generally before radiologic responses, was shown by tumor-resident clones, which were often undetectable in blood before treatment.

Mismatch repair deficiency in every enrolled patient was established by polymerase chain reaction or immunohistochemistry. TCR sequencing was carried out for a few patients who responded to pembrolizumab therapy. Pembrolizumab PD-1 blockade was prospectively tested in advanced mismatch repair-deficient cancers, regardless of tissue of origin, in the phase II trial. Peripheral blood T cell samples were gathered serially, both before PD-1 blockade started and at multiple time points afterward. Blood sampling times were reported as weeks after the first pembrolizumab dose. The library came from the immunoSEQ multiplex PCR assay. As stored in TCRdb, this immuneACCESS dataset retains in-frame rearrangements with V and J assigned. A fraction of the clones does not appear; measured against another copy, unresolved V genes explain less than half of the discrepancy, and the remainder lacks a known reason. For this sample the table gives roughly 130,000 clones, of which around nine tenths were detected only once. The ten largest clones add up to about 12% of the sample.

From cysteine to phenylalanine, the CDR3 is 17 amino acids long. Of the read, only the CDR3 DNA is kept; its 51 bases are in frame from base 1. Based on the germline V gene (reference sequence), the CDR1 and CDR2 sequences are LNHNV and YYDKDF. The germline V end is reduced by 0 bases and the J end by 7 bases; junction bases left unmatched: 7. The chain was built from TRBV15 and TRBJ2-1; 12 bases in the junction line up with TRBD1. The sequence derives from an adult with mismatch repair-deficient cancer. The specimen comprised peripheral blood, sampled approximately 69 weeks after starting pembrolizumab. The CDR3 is CATSRDLGDRGRNEQFF. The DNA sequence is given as TGTGCCACCAGCAGAGATCTGGGGGACAGGGGGCGAAATGAGCAGTTCTTC.